Listed below are T cell receptor beta chains from one sample, sequenced in a study of siplizumab effects on memory and regulatory T cells. Produced via immunoSEQ multiplex PCR; TCRdb's table is partial and in-frame only. The table shows approximately 84,000 clones, with around 95% occurring only once. The sequencing input was CD8+ T cells sorted from blood. These receptors were collected from a human donor in good health. Both conserved end residues are part of each CDR3. D genes are given only for firm matches.

D | V | CDR3
NA | TRBV2 | CASSEVGNLDYEQYF
TRBD1 | TRBV5-1 | CASSTGTGWNEQFF
NA | TRBV18 | CASSPPAGAAYEQYF
NA | TRBV11-3 | CASSLVGNTEAFF
TRBD1 | TRBV9 | CASSVDSSGGTEAFF
TRBD2 | TRBV19 | CASSPRGLAGVGQFF
NA | TRBV11-2 | CASSIRDSFEKLFF
TRBD2 | TRBV2 | CASSDGGLAGVRNTGELFF
NA | TRBV19 | CASSIGGKGYEQYF
NA | TRBV27 | CASIGGIDSYEQYF
NA | TRBV4-1 | CASSQALAELGNEQFF
NA | TRBV27 | CASAPRDDIYEQYF
TRBD2 | TRBV25-1 | CASSESGTSGPNTGELFF
TRBD1 | TRBV11-2 | CASSLDTGGHEKLFF
TRBD2 | TRBV6-4 | CATSPLAGRGDTQYF